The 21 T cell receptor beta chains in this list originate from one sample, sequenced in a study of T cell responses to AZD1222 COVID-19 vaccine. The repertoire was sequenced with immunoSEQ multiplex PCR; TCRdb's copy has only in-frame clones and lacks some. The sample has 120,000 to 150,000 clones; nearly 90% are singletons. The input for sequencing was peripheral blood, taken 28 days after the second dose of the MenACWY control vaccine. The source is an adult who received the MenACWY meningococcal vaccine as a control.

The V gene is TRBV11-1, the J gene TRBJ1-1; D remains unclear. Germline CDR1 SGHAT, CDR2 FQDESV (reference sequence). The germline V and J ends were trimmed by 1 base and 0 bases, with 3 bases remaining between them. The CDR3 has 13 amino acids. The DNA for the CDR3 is TGTGCCAGCAGCTTAGGGGTGAACACTGAAGCTTTCTTT. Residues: CASSLGVNTEAFF.

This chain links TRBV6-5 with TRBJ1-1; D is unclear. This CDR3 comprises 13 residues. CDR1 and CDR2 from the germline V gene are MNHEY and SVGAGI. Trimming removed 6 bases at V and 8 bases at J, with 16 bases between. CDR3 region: CASSRMRGDEAFF. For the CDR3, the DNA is TGTGCCAGCAGCAGAATGCGGGGTGACGAAGCTTTCTTT.

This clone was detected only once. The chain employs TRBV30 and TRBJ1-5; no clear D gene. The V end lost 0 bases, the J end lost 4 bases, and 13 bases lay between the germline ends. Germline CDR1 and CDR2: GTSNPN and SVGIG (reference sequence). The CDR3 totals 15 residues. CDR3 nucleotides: TGTGCCTGGAGTGTACCCGGGCAGGAGAATCAGCCCCAGCATTTT. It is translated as CAWSVPGQENQPQHF.

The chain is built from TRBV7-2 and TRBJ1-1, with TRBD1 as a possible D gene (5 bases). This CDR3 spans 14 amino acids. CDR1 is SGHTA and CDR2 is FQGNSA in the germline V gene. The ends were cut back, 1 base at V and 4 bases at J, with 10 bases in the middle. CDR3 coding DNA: TGTGCCAGCAGCTTAGTTGGGGGAATCACTGAAGCTTTCTTT. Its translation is CASSLVGGITEAFF.

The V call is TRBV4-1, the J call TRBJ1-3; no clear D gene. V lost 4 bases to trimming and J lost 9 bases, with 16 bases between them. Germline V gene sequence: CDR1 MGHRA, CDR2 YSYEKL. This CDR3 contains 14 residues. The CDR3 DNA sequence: TGCGCCAGCAGCCCGAGGGTTCGCGAACGCACCATATATTTT. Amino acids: CASSPRVRERTIYF.

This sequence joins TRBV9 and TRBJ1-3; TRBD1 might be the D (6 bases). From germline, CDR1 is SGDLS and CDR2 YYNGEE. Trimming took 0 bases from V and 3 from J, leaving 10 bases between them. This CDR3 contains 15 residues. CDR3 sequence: CASSVAQGYGNTIYF. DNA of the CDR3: TGTGCCAGCAGCGTAGCTCAGGGGTATGGAAACACCATATATTTT.

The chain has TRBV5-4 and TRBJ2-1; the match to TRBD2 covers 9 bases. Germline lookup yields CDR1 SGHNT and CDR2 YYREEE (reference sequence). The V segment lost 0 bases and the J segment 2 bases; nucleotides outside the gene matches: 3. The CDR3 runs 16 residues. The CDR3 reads CASSLGLADTYNEQFF. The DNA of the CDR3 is TGTGCCAGCAGCTTGGGACTAGCGGATACCTACAATGAGCAGTTCTTC. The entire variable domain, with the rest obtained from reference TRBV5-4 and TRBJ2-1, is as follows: ETGVTQSPTHLIKTRGQQVTLRCSSQSGHNTVSWYQQALGQGPQFIFQYYREEENGRGNFPPRFSGLQFPNYSSELNVNALELDDSALYLCASSLGLADTYNEQFFGPGTRLTVL.

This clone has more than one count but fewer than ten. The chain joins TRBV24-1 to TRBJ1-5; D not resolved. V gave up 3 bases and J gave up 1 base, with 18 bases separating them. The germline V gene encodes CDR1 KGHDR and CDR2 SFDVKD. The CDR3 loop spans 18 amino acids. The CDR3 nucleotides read TGTGCCACCAGTGATCCGGCTACTGGGGATGGAAGCAATCAGCCCCAGCATTTT. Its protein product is CATSDPATGDGSNQPQHF.

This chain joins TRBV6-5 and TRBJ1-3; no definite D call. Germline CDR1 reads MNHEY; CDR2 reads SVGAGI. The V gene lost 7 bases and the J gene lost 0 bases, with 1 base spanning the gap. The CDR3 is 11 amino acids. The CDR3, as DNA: TGTGCCAGCACCTCTGGAAACACCATATATTTT. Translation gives CASTSGNTIYF.

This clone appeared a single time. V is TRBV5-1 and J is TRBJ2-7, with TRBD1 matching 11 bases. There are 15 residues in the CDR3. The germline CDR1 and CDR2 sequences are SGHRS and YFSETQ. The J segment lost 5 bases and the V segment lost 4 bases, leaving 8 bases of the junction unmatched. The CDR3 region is CASSLGTGGTNEQYF. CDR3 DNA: TGCGCCAGCAGCCTAGGGACAGGGGGAACAAACGAGCAGTACTTC. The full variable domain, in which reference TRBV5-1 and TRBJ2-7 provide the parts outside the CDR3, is KAGVTQTPRYLIKTRGQQVTLSCSPISGHRSVSWYQQTPGQGLQFLFEYFSETQRNKGNFPGRFSGRQFSNSRSEMNVSTLELGDSALYLCASSLGTGGTNEQYFGPGTRLTVT.

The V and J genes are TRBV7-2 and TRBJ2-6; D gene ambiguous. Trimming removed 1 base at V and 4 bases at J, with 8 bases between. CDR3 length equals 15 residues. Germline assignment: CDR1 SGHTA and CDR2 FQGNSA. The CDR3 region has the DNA TGTGCCAGCAGCTTAGTATATGGGGGGGCCAACGTCCTGACTTTC. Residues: CASSLVYGGANVLTF.

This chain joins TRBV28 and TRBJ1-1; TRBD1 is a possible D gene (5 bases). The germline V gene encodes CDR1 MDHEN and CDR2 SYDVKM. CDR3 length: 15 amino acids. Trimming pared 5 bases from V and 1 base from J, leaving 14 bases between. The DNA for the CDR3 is TGTGCCAGCAGTCCCACAGGTGTTGGGAACACTGAAGCTTTCTTT. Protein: CASSPTGVGNTEAFF.

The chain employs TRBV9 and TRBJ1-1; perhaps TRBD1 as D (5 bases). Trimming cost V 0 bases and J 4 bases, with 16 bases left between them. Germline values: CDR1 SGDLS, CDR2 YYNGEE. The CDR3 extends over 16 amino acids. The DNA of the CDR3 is TGTGCCAGCAGCGTAGAAGGTCGGACAATCCCCACTGAAGCTTTCTTT. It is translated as CASSVEGRTIPTEAFF.

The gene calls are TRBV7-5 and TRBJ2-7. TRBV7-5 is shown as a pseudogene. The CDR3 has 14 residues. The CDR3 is CARSLDGRLGEQYF. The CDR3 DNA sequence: TGTGCCAGAAGCTTAGATGGGCGACTGGGCGAGCAGTACTTC.

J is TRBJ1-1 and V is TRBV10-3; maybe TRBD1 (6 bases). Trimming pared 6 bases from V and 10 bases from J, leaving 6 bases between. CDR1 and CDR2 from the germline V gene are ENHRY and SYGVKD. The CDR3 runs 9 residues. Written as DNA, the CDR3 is TGTGCCATCAGGGACAGAGCTTTCTTT. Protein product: CAIRDRAFF.

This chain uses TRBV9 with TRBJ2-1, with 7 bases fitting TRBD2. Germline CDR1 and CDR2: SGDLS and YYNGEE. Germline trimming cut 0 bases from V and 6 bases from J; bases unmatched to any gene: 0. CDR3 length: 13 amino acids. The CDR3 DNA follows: TGTGCCAGCAGCGTAGCTAGCGGCAATGAGCAGTTCTTC. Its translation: CASSVASGNEQFF. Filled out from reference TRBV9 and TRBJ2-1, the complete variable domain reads DSGVTQTPKHLITATGQRVTLRCSPRSGDLSVYWYQQSLDQGLQFLIQYYNGEERAKGNILERFSAQQFPDLHSELNLSSLELGDSALYFCASSVASGNEQFFGPGTRLTVL.

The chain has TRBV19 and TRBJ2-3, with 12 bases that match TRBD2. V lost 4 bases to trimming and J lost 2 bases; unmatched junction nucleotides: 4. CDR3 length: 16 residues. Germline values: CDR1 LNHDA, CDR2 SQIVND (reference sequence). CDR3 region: CASSNGLAGHTDTQYF. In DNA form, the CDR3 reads TGTGCCAGTAGTAACGGACTAGCGGGACACACAGATACGCAGTATTTT.

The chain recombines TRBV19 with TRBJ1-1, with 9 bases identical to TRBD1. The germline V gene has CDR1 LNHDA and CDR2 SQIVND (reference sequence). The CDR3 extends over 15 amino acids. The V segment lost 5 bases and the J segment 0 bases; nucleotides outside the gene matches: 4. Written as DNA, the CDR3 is TGTGCCAGTAGTTTACAGGGGGCGCTGAACACTGAAGCTTTCTTT. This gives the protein CASSLQGALNTEAFF. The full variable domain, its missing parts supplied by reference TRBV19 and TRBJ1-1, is DGGITQSPKYLFRKEGQNVTLSCEQNLNHDAMYWYRQDPGQGLRLIYYSQIVNDFQKGDIAEGYSVSREKKESFPLTVTSAQKNPTAFYLCASSLQGALNTEAFFGQGTRLTVV.

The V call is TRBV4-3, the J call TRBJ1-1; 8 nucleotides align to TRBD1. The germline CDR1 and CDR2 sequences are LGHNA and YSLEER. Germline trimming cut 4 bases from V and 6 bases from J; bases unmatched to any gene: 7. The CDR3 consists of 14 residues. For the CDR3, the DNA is TGCGCCAGCAGCCCGACAGGGGTATTCGCTGAAGCTTTCTTT. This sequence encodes CASSPTGVFAEAFF.

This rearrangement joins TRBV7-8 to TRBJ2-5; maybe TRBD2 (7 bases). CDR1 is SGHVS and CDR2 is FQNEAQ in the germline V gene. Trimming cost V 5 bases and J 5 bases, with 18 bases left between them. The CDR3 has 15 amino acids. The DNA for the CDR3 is TGTGCCAGCAGCCCCCAAAGGGGGGGAAGGGAGACCCAGTACTTC. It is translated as CASSPQRGGRETQYF.

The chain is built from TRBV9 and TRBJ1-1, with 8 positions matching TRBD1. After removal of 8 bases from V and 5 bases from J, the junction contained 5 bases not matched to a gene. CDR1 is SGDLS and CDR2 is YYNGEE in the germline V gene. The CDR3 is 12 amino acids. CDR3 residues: CASSQGATEAFF. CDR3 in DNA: TGTGCCAGTTCCCAGGGGGCGACTGAAGCTTTCTTT.